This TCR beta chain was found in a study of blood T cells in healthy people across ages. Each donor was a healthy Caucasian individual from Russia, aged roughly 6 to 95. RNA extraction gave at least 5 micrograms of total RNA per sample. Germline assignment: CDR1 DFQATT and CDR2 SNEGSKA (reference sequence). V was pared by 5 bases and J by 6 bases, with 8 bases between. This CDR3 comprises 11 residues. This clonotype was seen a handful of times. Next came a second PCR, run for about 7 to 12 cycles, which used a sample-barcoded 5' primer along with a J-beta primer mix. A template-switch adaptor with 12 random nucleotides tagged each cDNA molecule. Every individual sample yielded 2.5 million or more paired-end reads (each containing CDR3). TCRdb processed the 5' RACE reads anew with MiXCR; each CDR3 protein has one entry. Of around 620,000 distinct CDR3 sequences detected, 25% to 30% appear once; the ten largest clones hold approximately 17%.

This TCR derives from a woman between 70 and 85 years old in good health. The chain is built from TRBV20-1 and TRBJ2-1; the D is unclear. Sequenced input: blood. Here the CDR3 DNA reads TGCAGTGCTCTCGGTCTCAATGAGCAGTTCTTC. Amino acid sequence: CSALGLNEQFF.